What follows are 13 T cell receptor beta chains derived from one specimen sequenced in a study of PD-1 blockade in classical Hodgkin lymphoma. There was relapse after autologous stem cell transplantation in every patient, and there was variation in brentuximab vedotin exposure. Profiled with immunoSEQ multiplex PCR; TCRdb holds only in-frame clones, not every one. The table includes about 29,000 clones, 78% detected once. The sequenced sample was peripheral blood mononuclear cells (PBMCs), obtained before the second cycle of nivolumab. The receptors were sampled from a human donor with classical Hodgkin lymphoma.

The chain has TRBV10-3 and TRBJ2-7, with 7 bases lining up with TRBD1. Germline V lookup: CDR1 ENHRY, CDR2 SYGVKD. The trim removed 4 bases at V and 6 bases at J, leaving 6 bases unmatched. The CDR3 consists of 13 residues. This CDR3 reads CAISVDREGEQYF. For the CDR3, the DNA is TGTGCCATCAGTGTTGACAGGGAAGGCGAGCAGTACTTC.

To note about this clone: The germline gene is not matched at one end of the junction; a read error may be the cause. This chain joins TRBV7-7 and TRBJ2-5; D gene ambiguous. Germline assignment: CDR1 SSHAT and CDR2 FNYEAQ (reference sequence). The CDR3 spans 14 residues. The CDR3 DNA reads TGTGCTAGCAGCTATTCCGACGGACAAGAGACCCAGTACTTC. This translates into CASSYSDGQETQYF.

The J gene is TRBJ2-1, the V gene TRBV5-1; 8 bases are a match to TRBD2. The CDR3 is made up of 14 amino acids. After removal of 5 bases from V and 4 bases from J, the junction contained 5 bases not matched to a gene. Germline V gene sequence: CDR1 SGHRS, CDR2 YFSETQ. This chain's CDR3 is CASRAGGLYNEQFF. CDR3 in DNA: TGCGCCAGCAGGGCGGGGGGACTATACAATGAGCAGTTCTTC.

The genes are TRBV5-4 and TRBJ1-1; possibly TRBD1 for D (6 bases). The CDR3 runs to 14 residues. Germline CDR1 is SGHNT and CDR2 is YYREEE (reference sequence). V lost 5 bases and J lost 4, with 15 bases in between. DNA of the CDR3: TGTGCCAGCAGTCCAGGGGACTGGAGCACTGAAGCTTTCTTT. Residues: CASSPGDWSTEAFF.

CDR3 sequence (DNA): TGTGCCAGCAGCCCAGGGGGGGCAATGGGGGTTAATTCACCCCTCCACTTT. Protein product: CASSPGGAMGVNSPLHF. The chain combines TRBV7-2 with TRBJ1-6; 7 bases are a match to TRBD1. Germline CDR1 and CDR2: SGHTA and FQGNSA. V was clipped by 5 bases and J by 6 bases; unmatched bases: 13. The CDR3 sequence is 17 residues long.

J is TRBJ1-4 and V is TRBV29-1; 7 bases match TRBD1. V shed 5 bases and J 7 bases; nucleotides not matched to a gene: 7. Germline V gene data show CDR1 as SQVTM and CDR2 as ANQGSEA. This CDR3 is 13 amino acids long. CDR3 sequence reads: CSVLQGVGEKLFF. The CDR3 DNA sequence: TGCAGCGTTCTCCAGGGGGTAGGTGAAAAACTGTTTTTT.

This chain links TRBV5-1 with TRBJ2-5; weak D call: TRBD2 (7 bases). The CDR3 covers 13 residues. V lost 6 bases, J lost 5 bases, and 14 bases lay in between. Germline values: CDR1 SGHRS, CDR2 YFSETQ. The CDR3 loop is CASNSGEGETQYF. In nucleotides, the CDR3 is TGCGCCAGCAACTCAGGGGAGGGGGAGACCCAGTACTTC.

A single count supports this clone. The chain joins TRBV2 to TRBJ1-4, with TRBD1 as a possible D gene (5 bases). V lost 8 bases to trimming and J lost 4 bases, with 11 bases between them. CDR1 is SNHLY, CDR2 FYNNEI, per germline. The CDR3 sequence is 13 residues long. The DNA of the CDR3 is TGTGCCAGCGGAACGCAGGGTAATGAAAAACTGTTTTTT. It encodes CASGTQGNEKLFF.

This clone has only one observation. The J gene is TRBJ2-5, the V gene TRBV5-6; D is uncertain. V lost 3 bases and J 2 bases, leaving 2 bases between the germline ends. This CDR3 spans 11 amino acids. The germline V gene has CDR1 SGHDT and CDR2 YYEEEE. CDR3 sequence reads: CASSSQETQYF. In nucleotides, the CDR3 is TGTGCCAGCAGCTCACAAGAGACCCAGTACTTC.

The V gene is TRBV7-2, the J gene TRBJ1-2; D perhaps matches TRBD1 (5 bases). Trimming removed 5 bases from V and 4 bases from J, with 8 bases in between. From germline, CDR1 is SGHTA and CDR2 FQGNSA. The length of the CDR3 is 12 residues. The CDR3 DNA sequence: TGTGCCAGCAGCACCAGGGCCTATGGCTACACCTTC. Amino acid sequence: CASSTRAYGYTF.

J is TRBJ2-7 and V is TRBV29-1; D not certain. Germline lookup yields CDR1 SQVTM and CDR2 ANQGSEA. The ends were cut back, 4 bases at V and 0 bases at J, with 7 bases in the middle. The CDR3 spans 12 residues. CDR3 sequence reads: CSVGPTSYEQYF. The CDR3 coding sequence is TGCAGCGTTGGGCCCACCTCCTACGAGCAGTACTTC.

For the CDR3, the DNA is TGTGCCAGCAGCCTCTTAGCGGGGGGTTACAATGAGCAGTTCTTC. Its protein product is CASSLLAGGYNEQFF. The V and J genes are TRBV9 and TRBJ2-1, with 10 positions matching TRBD2. Germline V lookup: CDR1 SGDLS, CDR2 YYNGEE. CDR3 length: 15 amino acids. With V trimmed by 4 bases and J by 4 bases, 5 bases remained unmatched.

CDR3 DNA sequence: TGTGCCAGCTCACCAGAGAGCGTCTATGGCTACACCTTC. It translates to CASSPESVYGYTF. V is TRBV18 and J is TRBJ1-2; D is ambiguous. Deletions cut 2 bases from V and 4 bases from J, with 8 bases between. The CDR3 is 13 amino acids. The germline V gene encodes CDR1 KGHSH and CDR2 LQKENI. The full variable domain, its missing parts supplied by reference TRBV18 and TRBJ1-2, is NAGVMQNPRHLVRRRGQEARLRCSPMKGHSHVYWYRQLPEEGLKFMVYLQKENIIDESGMPKERFSAEFPKEGPSILRIQQVVRGDSAAYFCASSPESVYGYTFGSGTRLTVV.